These 18 T cell receptor beta chains share one sample of origin, sequenced in a study of identical twins. TCRdb recomputed calls from the 5' RACE reads with MiXCR, one row per CDR3 protein. This table has approximately 1.8 million distinct CDR3 sequences, about 31% appearing once. The specimen sequenced was cord blood. Receptors were obtained from a newborn girl in good health.

The chain joins TRBV2 to TRBJ2-3; 15 bases are a match to TRBD2. Germline V gene lookup returns CDR1 SNHLY and CDR2 FYNNEI. This CDR3 is 18 amino acids long. With 5 bases clipped from V and 0 bases from J, the junction kept 6 bases outside the gene matches. As DNA, the CDR3 is TGTGCCAGCAGTCCGGGACTAGCGGGGGGTAAAAGCACAGATACGCAGTATTTT. Protein: CASSPGLAGGKSTDTQYF.

This clonotype was seen more than once but under ten times. Written as DNA, the CDR3 is TGTGCCAGCAGCCAAAGCAGGGGGGCCTACGAGCAGTACTTC. Protein: CASSQSRGAYEQYF. The rearrangement joins TRBV11-2 to TRBJ2-7; a possible D gene is TRBD1 (7 bases). The CDR3 sequence is 14 residues long. Germline CDR1 is SGHAT and CDR2 is FQNNGV. The germline V and J ends were trimmed by 5 bases and 2 bases, with 13 bases remaining between them. Looking up the rest from reference TRBV11-2 and TRBJ2-7 gives the full variable domain: EAGVAQSPRYKIIEKRQSVAFWCNPISGHATLYWYQQILGQGPKLLIQFQNNGVVDDSQLPKDRFSAERLKGVDSTLKIQPAKLEDSAVYLCASSQSRGAYEQYFGPGTRLTVT.

In its sample, this clonotype was seen a few times. The J gene is TRBJ2-3, the V gene TRBV7-8; D is unclear. Per the germline V gene, CDR1 is SGHVS and CDR2 is FQNEAQ. V was shortened by 9 bases and J by 2 bases, with 12 bases between the two germline ends. The CDR3 extends over 13 amino acids. CDR3: CASRWGFTDTQYF. The CDR3 DNA sequence: TGTGCCAGTAGATGGGGATTCACAGATACGCAGTATTTT.

The chain joins TRBV5-1 to TRBJ2-4, with 8 bases matching TRBD2. The germline gives CDR1 SGHRS, CDR2 YFSETQ. The V gene end was trimmed by 0 bases and the J gene end by 6 bases; junction bases not matched to a gene: 2. This CDR3 is 14 amino acids long. In nucleotides, the CDR3 is TGCGCCAGCAGCTTGGGTGGGACTAGAAACATTCAGTACTTC. Its protein product is CASSLGGTRNIQYF.

The CDR3 DNA is TGCAGTGCTCTCGGACAGGGGAAGCACGAGCAGTACTTC. Encoded protein: CSALGQGKHEQYF. The chain joins TRBV20-1 to TRBJ2-7, with TRBD1 identical over 9 bases. V was pared by 5 bases and J by 5 bases, with 7 bases of the junction left unmatched. CDR3 size: 13 residues. The germline gives CDR1 DFQATT, CDR2 SNEGSKA (reference sequence).

This CDR3 reads CASSSARDRGGHEQYF. DNA for the CDR3: TGTGCCAGCAGTTCCGCTCGGGACAGGGGTGGGCACGAGCAGTACTTC. This chain uses TRBV6-6 with TRBJ2-5; 10 bases map to TRBD1. Gene TRBJ2-7 matches the end of the DNA better, so the J call may be wrong. Looked up from germline, CDR1 is MNHNY and CDR2 is SVGAGI (reference sequence). The CDR3 runs to 16 residues.

This sequence joins TRBV11-2 and TRBJ2-5, with 8 positions matching TRBD2. The better agreement between TRBJ2-7 and the DNA end casts doubt on the J call. The germline V gene encodes CDR1 SGHAT and CDR2 FQNNGV. The length of the CDR3 is 15 residues. This chain's CDR3 is CASSPRSGGTHEQYF. The CDR3 bases are TGTGCCAGCAGCCCTAGAAGCGGGGGAACTCACGAGCAGTACTTC.

The V gene is TRBV12-3 or TRBV12-4, the J gene TRBJ2-1; 9 bases fit TRBD2. CDR3 size: 17 residues. The trim removed 3 bases at V and 6 bases at J, leaving 12 bases unmatched. For the CDR3, the DNA is TGTGCCAGCAGTTTGTCTCCAACTAGCGGGTCGGGCAATGAGCAGTTCTTC. It codes for CASSLSPTSGSGNEQFF.

This clonotype was recorded at least ten times. It may be a read error: a sequence one base away is much more abundant. The chain couples TRBV20-1 to TRBJ2-3, with a tentative D call TRBD2 (5 bases). CDR1 DFQATT and CDR2 SNEGSKA come from the germline V gene (reference sequence). CDR3 size: 13 residues. Trimming took 3 bases from V and 1 from J, leaving 8 bases between them. CDR3 coding DNA: TGCAGTGCTAGGATTAGCGGCACAGATACGCAGTATTTT. This encodes CSARISGTDTQYF.

This clonotype was detected many times. The V call is TRBV12-3 or TRBV12-4, the J call TRBJ1-2, with 10 bases matching TRBD1. The CDR3 covers 14 residues. J was trimmed by 5 bases and V by 6 bases; bases with no gene match: 6. The CDR3 sequence is CASSPGQGVYGYTF. In DNA, the CDR3 is TGTGCCAGCAGCCCCGGACAGGGGGTGTATGGCTACACCTTC.

The J gene is TRBJ2-1, the V gene TRBV15; D gene uncertain. The V gene lost 2 bases and the J gene lost 2 bases, with 1 base spanning the gap. The CDR3 contains 12 residues. Germline lookup yields CDR1 LNHNV and CDR2 YYDKDF (reference sequence). For the CDR3, the DNA is TGTGCCACCAGCAGAACCTACAATGAGCAGTTCTTC. Translating gives CATSRTYNEQFF. The entire variable domain, with the rest obtained from reference TRBV15 and TRBJ2-1, is as follows: DAMVIQNPRYQVTQFGKPVTLSCSQTLNHNVMYWYQQKSSQAPKLLFHYYDKDFNNEADTPDNFQSRRPNTSFCFLDIRSPGLGDTAMYLCATSRTYNEQFFGPGTRLTVL.

This clonotype was counted many times. J is TRBJ2-4 and V is TRBV4-1; tentative D call: TRBD1 (6 bases). V gave up 2 bases and J gave up 1 base, with 12 bases separating them. The CDR3 length is 16 residues. CDR1 and CDR2 from the germline V gene are MGHRA and YSYEKL. The CDR3 region is CASSQMAGVAKNIQYF. The CDR3 bases are TGCGCCAGCAGCCAAATGGCAGGGGTCGCCAAAAACATTCAGTACTTC.

This chain joins TRBV12-3 or TRBV12-4 and TRBJ2-7; 11 bases align to TRBD1. The CDR3 sequence is 16 residues long. The J segment lost 2 bases and the V segment lost 7 bases, leaving 10 bases of the junction unmatched. For the CDR3, the DNA is TGTGCCAGCACCCCTAGCCTGGGACAGGGGGCCTACGAGCAGTACTTC. Its protein product is CASTPSLGQGAYEQYF.

V usage is TRBV29-1 and J usage is TRBJ2-3; TRBD1 matches at 11 bases. This CDR3 has 17 amino acids. The V and J ends lost 1 base and 2 bases, in that order; junction bases with no gene match: 8. Germline V gives CDR1 SQVTM, CDR2 ANQGSEA. DNA of the CDR3: TGCAGCGTTGAAGGGCCCCGGGACAGGGGGTTCACAGATACGCAGTATTTT. The encoded protein is CSVEGPRDRGFTDTQYF.

V usage is TRBV9 and J usage is TRBJ2-1; 8 positions match TRBD2. V shed 2 bases and J 6 bases; nucleotides not matched to a gene: 4. Germline V gene sequence: CDR1 SGDLS, CDR2 YYNGEE. The CDR3 contains 14 residues. The CDR3 spells CASSVLAGRNEQFF. The CDR3 nucleotides read TGTGCCAGCAGCGTTCTAGCGGGTCGCAATGAGCAGTTCTTC.

In this sample, this clonotype turned up a few times. V and J are TRBV10-3 and TRBJ1-2; D possibly corresponds to TRBD1 (5 bases). Germline-derived CDR1 and CDR2 are ENHRY and SYGVKD. This CDR3 has 15 amino acids. The V end lost 4 bases, the J end lost 4 bases, and 16 bases lay between the germline ends. The CDR3 reads CAISGDSNPTYGYTF. Here the CDR3 DNA reads TGTGCCATCAGTGGAGACAGCAACCCAACCTATGGCTACACCTTC.

This clonotype has ten or more counts. This chain links TRBV9 with TRBJ2-1; tentative D call: TRBD2 (6 bases). The germline V and J ends were trimmed by 0 bases and 5 bases, with 12 bases remaining between them. In germline, CDR1 is SGDLS, CDR2 YYNGEE. This CDR3 is built from 15 residues. CDR3 region: CASSVGGLKNNEQFF. CDR3 sequence (DNA): TGTGCCAGCAGCGTAGGAGGACTAAAAAACAATGAGCAGTTCTTC.

This clonotype occurred a few times. J is TRBJ1-4 and V is TRBV20-1, with 7 bases that match TRBD1. The V gene's germline CDR1 is DFQATT and CDR2 SNEGSKA (reference sequence). V lost 4 bases to trimming and J lost 4 bases; unmatched junction nucleotides: 9. This CDR3 contains 15 residues. The CDR3 loop reads CSAIDGQVLNEKLFF. The CDR3 nucleotides are TGCAGTGCTATTGACGGACAGGTGCTTAATGAAAAACTGTTTTTT.